The sequence of this T cell receptor beta chain was determined in a study of beta chain features in type 1 diabetes. Overall study findings and caveats: Insertions at VDJ junctions were less frequent in type 1 diabetes patients. These patients also deleted more nucleotides at the same junctions.

One heparinised draw of blood, averaging around 120 mL, came from each donor. The purity of all sorted populations exceeded 95%. The V and J ends lost 0 bases and 0 bases respectively, with 11 bases between them. The CDR3 length is 16 residues. Per the germline V gene, CDR1 is SGDLS and CDR2 is YYNGEE. The authors reverse transcribed all of the isolated RNA, so sequencing captured expressed TCRB transcripts. The method was immunoSEQ multiplex PCR; TCRdb's version includes in-frame clones alone and lacks a portion of them. The sample consists of a few hundred thousand clones, around 28% of them appearing once. Concerning this clone itself: Its cognate antigen is unknown.

The TCR sequence derives from a man between 18 and 29 years old in good health. This rearrangement joins TRBV9 to TRBJ2-3; the D gene is possibly TRBD2 (5 bases). Sample: naive CD4+ T cells from blood. CDR3 coding DNA: TGTGCCAGCAGCGTAGTGGGAGCGATTAGCACAGATACGCAGTATTTT. It translates to CASSVVGAISTDTQYF.